These 4 T cell receptor beta chains came from one sample sequenced in a study of shared clonotypes between healthy human individuals. Libraries were prepared by immunoSEQ multiplex PCR; TCRdb keeps only in-frame clonotypes and omits some of them. The sample has 2 million to 2.5 million clones; under 95% are singletons. Sequenced: naive CD4+ T cells from PBMCs. Subset meaning: CD45RA+ positively selected. Receptors were obtained from a young man in good health. Some clones in this sample may be carry-over from other donors' samples.

CDR3 protein: CASSLEGRGVGEQYF. The DNA of the CDR3 is TGCGCCAGCAGCTTGGAGGGTCGCGGGGTAGGCGAGCAGTACTTC. The V call is TRBV5-1, the J call TRBJ2-7, with D perhaps matching TRBD2 (6 bases). Trimming stripped 0 bases from V and 6 bases from J, with 16 bases between. The CDR3 extends over 15 amino acids. The germline V gene encodes CDR1 SGHRS and CDR2 YFSETQ.

For this clone: The same CDR3 also results from other DNA sequences found in this sample. V is TRBV7-3 and J is TRBJ2-5, with D possibly TRBD2 on 7 matching bases. In germline, CDR1 is SGHTA, CDR2 FQGTGA. There are 13 residues in the CDR3. Trimming took off 4 bases at V and 5 bases at J, with 11 bases between the two ends. The CDR3 loop reads CASSSGGPETQYF. In DNA form, the CDR3 reads TGTGCCAGCAGCTCGGGGGGCCCCGAGACCCAGTACTTC.

This chain joins TRBV28 and TRBJ2-5, with D unclear. The end of the DNA fits TRBJ2-7 better, so the J call may be wrong. Germline-derived CDR1 and CDR2 are MDHEN and SYDVKM. There are 13 residues in the CDR3. CDR3 protein: CASSWAGSYEQYF. CDR3 sequence (DNA): TGTGCCAGCAGTTGGGCAGGCTCCTACGAGCAGTACTTC.

The chain has TRBV4-1 and TRBJ2-5; the match to TRBD2 covers 8 bases. J lost 2 bases, V lost 2 bases, and 4 bases had no gene match. The CDR3 has 15 residues. Germline loops: CDR1 MGHRA, CDR2 YSYEKL. CDR3 bases: TGCGCCAGCAGCCAACCCGGGGGGGTACAAGAGACCCAGTACTTC. Its translation: CASSQPGGVQETQYF.